The entry below gives a single TCR beta chain sequence along with its context. Participant age was about 18 to 89 years, and participants resided in 24 US areas. Participants' reported clinical history set cohort assignment. These data come from a study of blood T cell repertoires in COVID-19. The wider study: Samples of COVID-19 (acute and convalescent) were obtained from the United States, Italy and Spain. The cDNA or gDNA used as material had been derived from T cells, B-cell-depleted T cells, or PBMCs.

Germline CDR1 SGHAT, CDR2 FQNNGV. The ends were cut back, 1 base at V and 4 bases at J, with 7 bases in the middle. This CDR3 contains 14 residues. Profiling relied on immunoSEQ multiplex PCR, and the TCRdb table lists in-frame clones only, not all of them. The table lists roughly 150,000 clones, roughly 85% of them singletons. The chain combines TRBV11-2 with TRBJ2-2, with TRBD1 as a possible D gene (5 bases). This clonotype originated in a woman between 65 and 79 years old in a cohort exposed to, infected with or recovered from COVID-19 (not recorded which). Specimen: PBMCs or T cells enriched from blood (not recorded which). CDR3 protein: CASSLGGVTGELFF. Written as DNA, the CDR3 is TGTGCCAGCAGCTTAGGGGGCGTCACCGGGGAGCTGTTTTTT.